This TCR beta chain was captured by sequencing in a study of T cell clonality in common variable immunodeficiency. Study-wide results and limits: Authors noted CVID clonality's cause needs subpopulation repertoire sequencing. TCRbeta clonality was increased in CVID versus healthy controls.

Trimming cost V 1 base and J 8 bases, with 22 bases left between them. The CDR3 has 17 residues. The germline V gene encodes CDR1 SGHRS and CDR2 YFSETQ. Sequencing was performed with immunoSEQ multiplex PCR; in TCRdb, only in-frame clones are kept and a portion is missing. The repertoire consists of about 81,000 clones, none detected only once. This clone appeared many times. Its antigen remains unknown. The CDR3 is cut off 3 residues early in the read; its end comes from the germline J gene. This receptor was obtained from a person aged 18-69 years in good health. Source material: peripheral blood mononuclear cells. The chain recombines TRBV5-1 with TRBJ2-1; a possible D gene is TRBD2 (6 bases). The chain's CDR3 is CASSLRLVSGVSDEQFF. The DNA read from the CDR3 is TGCGCCAGCAGCTTGAGGTTGGTTAGCGGAGTGTCCGATGAG.